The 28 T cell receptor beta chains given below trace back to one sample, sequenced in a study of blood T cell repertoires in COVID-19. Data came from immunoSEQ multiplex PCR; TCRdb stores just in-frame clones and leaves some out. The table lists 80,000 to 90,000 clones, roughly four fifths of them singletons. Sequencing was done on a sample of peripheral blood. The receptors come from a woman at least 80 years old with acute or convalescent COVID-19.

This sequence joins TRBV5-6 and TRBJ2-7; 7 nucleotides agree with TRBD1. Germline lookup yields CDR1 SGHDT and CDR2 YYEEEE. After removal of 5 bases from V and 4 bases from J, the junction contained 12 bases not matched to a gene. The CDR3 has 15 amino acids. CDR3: CASSWGTVGTYEQYF. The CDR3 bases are TGTGCCAGCAGTTGGGGGACAGTCGGAACGTACGAGCAGTACTTC. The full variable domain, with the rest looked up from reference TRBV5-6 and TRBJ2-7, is DAGVTQSPTHLIKTRGQQVTLRCSPKSGHDTVSWYQQALGQGPQFIFQYYEEEERQRGNFPDRFSGHQFPNYSSELNVNALLLGDSALYLCASSWGTVGTYEQYFGPGTRLTVT.

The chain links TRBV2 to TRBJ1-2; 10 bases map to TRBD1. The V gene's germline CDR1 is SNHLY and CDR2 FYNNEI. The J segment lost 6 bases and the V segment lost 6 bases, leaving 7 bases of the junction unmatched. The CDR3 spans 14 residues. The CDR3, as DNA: TGTGCCAGCAGATTCTCCGGGACAGGGGATGGCTACACCTTC. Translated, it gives CASRFSGTGDGYTF. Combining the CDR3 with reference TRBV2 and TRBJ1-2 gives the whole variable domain EPEVTQTPSHQVTQMGQEVILRCVPISNHLYFYWYRQILGQKVEFLVSFYNNEISEKSEIFDDQFSVERPDGSNFTLKIRSTKLEDSAMYFCASRFSGTGDGYTFGSGTRLTVV.

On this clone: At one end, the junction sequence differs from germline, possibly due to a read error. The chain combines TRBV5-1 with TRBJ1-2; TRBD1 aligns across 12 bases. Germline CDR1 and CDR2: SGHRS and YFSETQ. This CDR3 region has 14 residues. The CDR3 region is CASSLGQGANGYTF. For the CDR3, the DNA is TGCGCCAGCAGTTTGGGACAGGGGGCAAATGGCTACACCTTC. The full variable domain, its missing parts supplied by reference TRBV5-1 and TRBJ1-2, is KAGVTQTPRYLIKTRGQQVTLSCSPISGHRSVSWYQQTPGQGLQFLFEYFSETQRNKGNFPGRFSGRQFSNSRSEMNVSTLELGDSALYLCASSLGQGANGYTFGSGTRLTVV.

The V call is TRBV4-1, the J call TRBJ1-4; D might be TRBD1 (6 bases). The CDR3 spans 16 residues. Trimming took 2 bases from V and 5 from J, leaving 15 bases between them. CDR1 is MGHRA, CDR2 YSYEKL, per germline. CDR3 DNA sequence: TGCGCCAGCAGCCAATCCTTCGGACAGCTAAATGAAAAACTGTTTTTT. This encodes CASSQSFGQLNEKLFF.

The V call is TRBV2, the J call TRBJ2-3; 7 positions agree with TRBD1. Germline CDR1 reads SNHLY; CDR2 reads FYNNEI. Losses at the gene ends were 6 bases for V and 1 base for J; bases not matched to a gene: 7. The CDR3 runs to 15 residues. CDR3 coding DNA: TGTGCCAGCAGAGTGACAGGGACGGGCACAGATACGCAGTATTTT. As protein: CASRVTGTGTDTQYF.

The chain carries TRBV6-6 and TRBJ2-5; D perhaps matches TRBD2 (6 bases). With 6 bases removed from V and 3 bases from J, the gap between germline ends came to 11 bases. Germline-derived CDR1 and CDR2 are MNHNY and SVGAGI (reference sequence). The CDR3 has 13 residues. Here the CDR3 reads CASSSIAEETQYF. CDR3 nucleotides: TGTGCCAGCAGCTCGATAGCGGAAGAGACCCAGTACTTC.

The CDR3: CASSLCSDDEQFF. CDR3 DNA: TGTGCCAGCAGTTTGTGCAGCGACGATGAGCAGTTCTTC. The chain has TRBV27 and TRBJ2-1; D is unclear. With 3 bases removed from V and 8 bases from J, the gap between germline ends came to 11 bases. The CDR3 has 13 amino acids. CDR1 MNHEY and CDR2 SMNVEV come from the germline V gene (reference sequence).

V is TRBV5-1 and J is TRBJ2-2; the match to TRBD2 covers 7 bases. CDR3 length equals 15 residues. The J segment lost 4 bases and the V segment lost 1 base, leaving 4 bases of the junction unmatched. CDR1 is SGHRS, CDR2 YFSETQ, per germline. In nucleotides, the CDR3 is TGCGCCAGCAGCTTGTCGGGCGGGGGCACCGGGGAGCTGTTTTTT. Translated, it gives CASSLSGGGTGELFF.

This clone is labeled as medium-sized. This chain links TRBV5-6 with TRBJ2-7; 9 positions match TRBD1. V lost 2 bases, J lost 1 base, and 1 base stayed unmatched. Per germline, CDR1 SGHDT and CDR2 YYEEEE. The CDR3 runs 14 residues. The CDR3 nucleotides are TGTGCCAGCAGCTTCGGGACAGGGTCCTACGAGCAGTACTTC. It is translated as CASSFGTGSYEQYF. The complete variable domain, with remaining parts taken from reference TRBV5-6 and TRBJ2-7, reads DAGVTQSPTHLIKTRGQQVTLRCSPKSGHDTVSWYQQALGQGPQFIFQYYEEEERQRGNFPDRFSGHQFPNYSSELNVNALLLGDSALYLCASSFGTGSYEQYFGPGTRLTVT.

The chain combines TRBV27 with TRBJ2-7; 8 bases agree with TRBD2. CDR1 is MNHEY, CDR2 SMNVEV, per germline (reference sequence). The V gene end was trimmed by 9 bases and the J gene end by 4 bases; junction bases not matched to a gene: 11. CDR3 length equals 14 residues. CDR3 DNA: TGTGCCAGTGGACGAGCGGGAGCCCTATACGAGCAGTACTTC. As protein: CASGRAGALYEQYF.

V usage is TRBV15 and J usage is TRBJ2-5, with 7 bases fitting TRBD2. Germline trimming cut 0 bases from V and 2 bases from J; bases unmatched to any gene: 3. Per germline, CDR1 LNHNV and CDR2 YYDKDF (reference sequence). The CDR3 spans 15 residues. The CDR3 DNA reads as TGTGCCACCAGCAGAGATAGACTAGCTCAAGAGACCCAGTACTTC. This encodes CATSRDRLAQETQYF.

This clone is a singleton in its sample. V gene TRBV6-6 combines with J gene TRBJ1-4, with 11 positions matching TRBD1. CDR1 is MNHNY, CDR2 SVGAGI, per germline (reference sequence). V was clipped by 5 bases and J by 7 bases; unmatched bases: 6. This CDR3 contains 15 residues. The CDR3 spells CASSPDRGPGEKLFF. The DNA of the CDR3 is TGTGCCAGCAGTCCGGACAGGGGGCCTGGTGAAAAACTGTTTTTT.

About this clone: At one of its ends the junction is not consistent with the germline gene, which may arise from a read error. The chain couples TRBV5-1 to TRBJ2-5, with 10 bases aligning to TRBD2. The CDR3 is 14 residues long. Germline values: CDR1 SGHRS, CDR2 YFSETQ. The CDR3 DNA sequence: TGCGCCAGTAGCTTAAGACTAGCGGGAGAGACCCAGTACTTC. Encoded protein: CASSLRLAGETQYF.

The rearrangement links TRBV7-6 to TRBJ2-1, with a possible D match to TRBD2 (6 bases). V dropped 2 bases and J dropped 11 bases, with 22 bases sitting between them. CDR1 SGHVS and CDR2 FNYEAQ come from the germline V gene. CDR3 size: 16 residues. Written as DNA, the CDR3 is TGTGCCAGCAGCTTACCAACGCGTCAGCGGGCTCACCAGCAGTTCTTC. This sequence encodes CASSLPTRQRAHQQFF.

The CDR3 protein is CASSPTGDRGNTEAFF. For the CDR3, the DNA is TGTGCCAGCAGTCCTACCGGAGACAGGGGGAACACTGAAGCTTTCTTT. This chain joins TRBV28 and TRBJ1-1, with 8 positions matching TRBD1. The V gene end was trimmed by 5 bases and the J gene end by 1 base; junction bases not matched to a gene: 9. The germline gives CDR1 MDHEN, CDR2 SYDVKM. The CDR3 sequence is 16 residues long.

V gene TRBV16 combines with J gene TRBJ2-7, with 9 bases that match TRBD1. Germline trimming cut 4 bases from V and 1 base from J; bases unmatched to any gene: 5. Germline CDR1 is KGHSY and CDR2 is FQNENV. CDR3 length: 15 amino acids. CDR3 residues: CASSPDRGGSYEQYF. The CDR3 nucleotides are TGTGCCAGCAGCCCGGACAGGGGAGGGTCCTACGAGCAGTACTTC.

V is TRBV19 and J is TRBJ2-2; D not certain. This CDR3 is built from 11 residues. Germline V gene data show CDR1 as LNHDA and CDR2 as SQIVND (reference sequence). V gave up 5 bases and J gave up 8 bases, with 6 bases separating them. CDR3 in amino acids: CASSRAGELFF. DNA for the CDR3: TGTGCCAGTAGTCGAGCAGGGGAGCTGTTTTTT.

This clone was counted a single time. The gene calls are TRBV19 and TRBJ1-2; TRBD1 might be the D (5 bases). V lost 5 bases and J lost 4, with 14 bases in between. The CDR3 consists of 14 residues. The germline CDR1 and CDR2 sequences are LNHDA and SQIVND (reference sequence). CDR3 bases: TGTGCCAGTAGTCCAGACGGGGGAAGCTATGGCTACACCTTC. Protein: CASSPDGGSYGYTF.

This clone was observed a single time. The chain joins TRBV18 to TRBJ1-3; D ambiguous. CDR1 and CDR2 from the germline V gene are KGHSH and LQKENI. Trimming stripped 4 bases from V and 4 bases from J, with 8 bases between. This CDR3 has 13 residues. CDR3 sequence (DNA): TGTGCCAGCTCACGTCCGGTAGGAAACACCATATATTTT. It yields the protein CASSRPVGNTIYF.

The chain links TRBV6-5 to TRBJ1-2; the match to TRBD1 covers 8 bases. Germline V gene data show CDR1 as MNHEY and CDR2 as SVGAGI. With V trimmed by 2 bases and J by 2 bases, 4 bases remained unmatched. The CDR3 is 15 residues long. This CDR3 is CASSYTRTGNYGYTF. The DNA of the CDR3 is TGTGCCAGCAGTTACACAAGGACAGGGAACTATGGCTACACCTTC.

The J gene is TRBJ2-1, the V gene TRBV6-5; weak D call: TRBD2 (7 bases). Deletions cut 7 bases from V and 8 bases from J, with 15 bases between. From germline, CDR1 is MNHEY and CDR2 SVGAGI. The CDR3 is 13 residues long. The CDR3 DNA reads TGTGCCAGCAAGTGGGGGGGCGGGGATGAGCAGTTCTTC. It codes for CASKWGGGDEQFF.

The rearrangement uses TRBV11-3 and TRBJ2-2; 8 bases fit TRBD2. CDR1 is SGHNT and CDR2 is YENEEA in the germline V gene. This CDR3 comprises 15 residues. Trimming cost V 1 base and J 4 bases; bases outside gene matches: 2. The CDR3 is CASSLGGGSTGELFF. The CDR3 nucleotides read TGTGCCAGCAGCTTAGGCGGGGGGTCCACCGGGGAGCTGTTTTTT.

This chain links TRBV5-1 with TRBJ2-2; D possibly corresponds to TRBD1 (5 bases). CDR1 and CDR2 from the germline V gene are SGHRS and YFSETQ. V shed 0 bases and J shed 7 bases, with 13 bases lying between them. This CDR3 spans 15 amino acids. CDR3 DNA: TGCGCCAGCAGCTTGGGGCAGGGAATAATCGGGGAGCTGTTTTTT. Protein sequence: CASSLGQGIIGELFF.

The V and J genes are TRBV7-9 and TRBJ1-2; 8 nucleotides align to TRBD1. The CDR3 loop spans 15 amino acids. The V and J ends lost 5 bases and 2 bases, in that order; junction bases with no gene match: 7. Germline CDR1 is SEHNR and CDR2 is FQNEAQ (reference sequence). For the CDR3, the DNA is TGTGCCAGCAGCAGGCGACAGGGGCCAAACTATGGCTACACCTTC. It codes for CASSRRQGPNYGYTF.

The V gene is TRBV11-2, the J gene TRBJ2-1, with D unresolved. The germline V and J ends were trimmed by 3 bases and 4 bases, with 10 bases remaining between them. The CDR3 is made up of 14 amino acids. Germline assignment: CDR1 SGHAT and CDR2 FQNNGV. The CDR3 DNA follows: TGTGCCAGCAGCTTTGAAGGAGTGTACAATGAGCAGTTCTTC. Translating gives CASSFEGVYNEQFF.

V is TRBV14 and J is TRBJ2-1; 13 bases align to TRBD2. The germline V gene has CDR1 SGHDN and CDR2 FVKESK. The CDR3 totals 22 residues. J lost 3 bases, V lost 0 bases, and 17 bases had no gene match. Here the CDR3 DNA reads TGTGCCAGCAGCCAAGAAGGTAGGGCCGGGACTAGCGGGATGACTAACTACAATGAGCAGTTCTTC. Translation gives CASSQEGRAGTSGMTNYNEQFF.

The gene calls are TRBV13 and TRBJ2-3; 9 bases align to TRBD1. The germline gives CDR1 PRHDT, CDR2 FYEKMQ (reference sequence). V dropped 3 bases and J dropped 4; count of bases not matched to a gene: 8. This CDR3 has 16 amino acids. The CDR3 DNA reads TGTGCCAGCAGCTTCTCCTGGACAGGGGACCCAGATACGCAGTATTTT. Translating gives CASSFSWTGDPDTQYF.

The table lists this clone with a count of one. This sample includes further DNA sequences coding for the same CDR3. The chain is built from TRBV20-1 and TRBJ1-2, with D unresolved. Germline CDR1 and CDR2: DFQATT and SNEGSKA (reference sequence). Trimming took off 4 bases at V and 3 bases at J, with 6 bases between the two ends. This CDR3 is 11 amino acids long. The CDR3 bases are TGCAGTGCTACCGGGGACTATGGCTACACCTTC. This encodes CSATGDYGYTF.